The 24 T cell receptor beta chains below were found in one sample sequenced in a study of CD8+ T cells in alopecia areata. RNA was isolated and reverse transcribed to cDNA, the sequencing template. The method was immunoSEQ multiplex PCR; TCRdb's version includes in-frame clones alone and lacks a portion of them. This table holds 55,000 to 75,000 clones, about half found once. The sequencing here drew on CD8+ T cells sorted from blood, taken at week 0. The receptors were gathered from a human donor with alopecia areata.

The chain recombines TRBV5-4 with TRBJ1-4; D gene ambiguous. This CDR3 region has 15 residues. The V gene lost 0 bases and the J gene lost 8 bases, with 14 bases spanning the gap. Germline CDR1 and CDR2: SGHNT and YYREEE (reference sequence). CDR3 bases: TGTGCCAGCAGCTTGGAGCCGGGGATTGAGGAAAAACTGTTTTTT. Amino acids: CASSLEPGIEEKLFF. Using reference TRBV5-4 and TRBJ1-4 for the parts outside the CDR3, the full variable domain is ETGVTQSPTHLIKTRGQQVTLRCSSQSGHNTVSWYQQALGQGPQFIFQYYREEENGRGNFPPRFSGLQFPNYSSELNVNALELDDSALYLCASSLEPGIEEKLFFGSGTQLSVL.

The rearrangement links TRBV7-2 to TRBJ2-5; D might be TRBD2 (5 bases). V lost 0 bases, J lost 0 bases, and 5 bases lay in between. CDR1 and CDR2 (germline): SGHTA, FQGNSA. The CDR3 has 14 residues. The CDR3 DNA follows: TGTGCCAGCAGCTTAGCGAGGGACCAAGAGACCCAGTACTTC. Encoded protein: CASSLARDQETQYF.

This chain joins TRBV6-5 and TRBJ1-2, with unresolved D. The CDR3 loop spans 15 amino acids. CDR1 and CDR2 from the germline V gene are MNHEY and SVGAGI. Trimming removed 0 bases at V and 1 base at J, with 9 bases between. The CDR3 nucleotides are TGTGCCAGCAGTTACTCGGGCAGCCTTAACTATGGCTACACCTTC. It yields the protein CASSYSGSLNYGYTF.

This clone was observed a few times. Here the CDR3 DNA reads TGTGCCAGCAGTCCTCGACTAGCGGGAGTGACAGATACGCAGTATTTT. Translating gives CASSPRLAGVTDTQYF. This chain links TRBV7-2 with TRBJ2-3, with 12 nucleotides matching TRBD2. There are 16 residues in the CDR3. Trimming took 6 bases from V and 3 from J; bases not matched to a gene: 7. Germline V gene sequence: CDR1 SGHTA, CDR2 FQGNSA.

Here the CDR3 DNA reads TGTGCCAGCAGCCCCGCAACTAGCGTCGGCACAGATACGCAGTATTTT. Amino acid sequence: CASSPATSVGTDTQYF. The chain recombines TRBV5-6 with TRBJ2-3; 7 positions agree with TRBD2. The J segment lost 1 base and the V segment lost 4 bases, leaving 9 bases of the junction unmatched. In germline, CDR1 is SGHDT, CDR2 YYEEEE. This CDR3 region has 16 residues.

About this clone: Other nucleotide sequences in the sample specify the same CDR3. The rearrangement uses TRBV27 and TRBJ2-7; the D gene is possibly TRBD2 (7 bases). Germline CDR1 is MNHEY and CDR2 is SMNVEV (reference sequence). Trimming removed 3 bases at V and 2 bases at J, with 11 bases between. The CDR3 has 14 amino acids. CDR3 loop: CASSLRGGPYEQYF. CDR3 DNA: TGTGCCAGCAGTTTGAGGGGGGGCCCCTACGAGCAGTACTTC.

The chain uses TRBV29-1 and TRBJ2-1, with D perhaps given as TRBD1 or TRBD2 (6 bases each). There are 14 residues in the CDR3. The germline gives CDR1 SQVTM, CDR2 ANQGSEA. Trimming stripped 7 bases from V and 4 bases from J, with 17 bases between. In nucleotides, the CDR3 is TGCAGCGCCCCTCGGAGGGGGGTATACAATGAGCAGTTCTTC. It is translated as CSAPRRGVYNEQFF.

The chain is built from TRBV9 and TRBJ2-1; D is unclear. Germline V CDR1 and CDR2: SGDLS, YYNGEE. The CDR3 contains 11 residues. V lost 4 bases, J lost 10 bases, and 9 bases lay in between. The CDR3 nucleotides read TGTGCCAGCAGCCCCGGTAGGGAGCAGTTCTTC. Encoded protein: CASSPGREQFF.

This clone came up a few times. The chain uses TRBV2 and TRBJ2-7, with a tentative D call TRBD1 (6 bases). The germline CDR1 and CDR2 sequences are SNHLY and FYNNEI. The CDR3 contains 13 residues. Trimming took off 10 bases at V and 0 bases at J, with 13 bases between the two ends. This CDR3 is CATRHRASYEQYF. The CDR3 DNA follows: TGTGCCACCCGTCACAGGGCCTCCTACGAGCAGTACTTC.

The sample holds a few counts of this clone. The gene calls are TRBV29-1 and TRBJ2-1; D not resolved. V was pared by 6 bases and J by 6 bases, with 6 bases between. The CDR3 length is 10 residues. The germline CDR1 and CDR2 sequences are SQVTM and ANQGSEA. DNA of the CDR3: TGCAGCGTGGACGTCAATGAGCAGTTCTTC. It codes for CSVDVNEQFF.

The rearrangement joins TRBV6-5 to TRBJ1-1; D may be TRBD1 (6 bases). From germline, CDR1 is MNHEY and CDR2 SVGAGI. This CDR3 contains 13 residues. V shed 5 bases and J shed 7 bases, with 14 bases lying between them. The CDR3 spells CASSLGGAGEAFF. The CDR3 region has the DNA TGTGCCAGCAGTCTTGGGGGGGCGGGTGAAGCTTTCTTT.

V gene TRBV29-1 combines with J gene TRBJ2-7; perhaps TRBD1 as D (6 bases). Germline CDR1 SQVTM, CDR2 ANQGSEA. V was clipped by 6 bases and J by 1 base, with 10 bases between them. The CDR3 extends over 12 amino acids. The chain's CDR3 is CSVYGQSYEQYF. For the CDR3, the DNA is TGCAGCGTCTACGGACAGTCCTACGAGCAGTACTTC.

This clone was counted between two and nine times. The genes are TRBV11-1 and TRBJ2-1; 10 nucleotides line up with TRBD2. The CDR3 spans 16 residues. Germline V gene data show CDR1 as SGHAT and CDR2 as FQDESV (reference sequence). V lost 5 bases, J lost 3 bases, and 7 bases stayed unmatched. The chain's CDR3 is CASSLVPSGSYNEQFF. The CDR3 DNA follows: TGTGCCAGCAGCCTGGTGCCTAGCGGGAGCTACAATGAGCAGTTCTTC.

This clone has more than one count but fewer than ten. J is TRBJ2-7 and V is TRBV19; 8 bases are shared with TRBD2. Germline assignment: CDR1 LNHDA and CDR2 SQIVND (reference sequence). The CDR3 covers 14 residues. V shed 4 bases, J shed 1 base, and the junction held 3 bases outside the gene matches. For the CDR3, the DNA is TGTGCCAGTAGTAACAGCGGGAGTTCCTACGAGCAGTACTTC. It specifies CASSNSGSSYEQYF.

The V and J genes are TRBV7-9 and TRBJ1-1; a weak D match, TRBD1 (5 bases). From germline, CDR1 is SEHNR and CDR2 FQNEAQ (reference sequence). Trimming left V 5 bases short and J 6 bases short, with 10 bases between. The CDR3 has 12 residues. The CDR3 reads CASSTDRPEAFF. Here the CDR3 DNA reads TGTGCCAGCAGCACCGACAGACCTGAAGCTTTCTTT. Looking up the rest from reference TRBV7-9 and TRBJ1-1 gives the full variable domain: DTGVSQNPRHKITKRGQNVTFRCDPISEHNRLYWYRQTLGQGPEFLTYFQNEAQLEKSRLLSDRFSAERPKGSFSTLEIQRTEQGDSAMYLCASSTDRPEAFFGQGTRLTVV.

This clone was found a few times. This rearrangement joins TRBV19 to TRBJ1-2, with D hard to call. Trimming took 7 bases from V and 5 from J, leaving 23 bases between them. CDR3 length equals 16 residues. CDR1 is LNHDA and CDR2 is SQIVND in the germline V gene (reference sequence). The CDR3 coding sequence is TGTGCCAGTACCCAATCGACGGAGCCGAGGGTTTATGGCTACACCTTC. Its translation: CASTQSTEPRVYGYTF.

This clone was recorded only once. The V call is TRBV29-1, the J call TRBJ2-1, with 8 bases identical to TRBD2. CDR1 is SQVTM, CDR2 ANQGSEA, per germline. The junction had 7 bases not matched to a gene; V was cut back by 3 bases and J by 9 bases. CDR3 size: 13 residues. CDR3 residues: CSVEGAGEGEQFF. The CDR3 region has the DNA TGCAGCGTTGAGGGAGCGGGAGAGGGTGAGCAGTTCTTC.

The rearrangement joins TRBV9 to TRBJ1-2; D is perhaps TRBD1 (5 bases). This CDR3 region has 12 residues. V was cut by 8 bases and J by 4 bases, with 12 bases left in between. Germline V lookup: CDR1 SGDLS, CDR2 YYNGEE. The CDR3 DNA follows: TGTGCCAGTTGGGGAGGGGTCTATGGCTACACCTTC. This gives the protein CASWGGVYGYTF.

The gene calls are TRBV29-1 and TRBJ2-1, with D possibly TRBD2 on 5 matching bases. This CDR3 has 12 residues. Trimming shortened V by 3 bases and J by 6 bases, and 9 bases separated the two germline ends. Germline V CDR1 and CDR2: SQVTM, ANQGSEA. The chain's CDR3 is CSVEILANEQFF. As DNA, the CDR3 is TGCAGCGTTGAGATCCTAGCCAATGAGCAGTTCTTC.

The rearrangement links TRBV29-1 to TRBJ2-2; tentative D call: TRBD1 (6 bases). This CDR3 comprises 13 residues. Germline loops: CDR1 SQVTM, CDR2 ANQGSEA. Between the trimmed V and J ends, which lost 7 bases and 0 bases, there was a span of 9 bases. The CDR3 bases are TGCAGCGGGACAGACGCGAACACCGGGGAGCTGTTTTTT. Translating it yields CSGTDANTGELFF.

The chain is built from TRBV29-1 and TRBJ2-7; weak D call: TRBD2 (7 bases). Trimming took 4 bases from V and 1 from J, leaving 14 bases between them. Germline V gene data show CDR1 as SQVTM and CDR2 as ANQGSEA. CDR3 length: 14 amino acids. In DNA form, the CDR3 reads TGCAGCGTTGTGGGGGGGCGGGTGTCCTACGAGCAGTACTTC. It codes for CSVVGGRVSYEQYF.

This clone has only a few counts. The V gene is TRBV11-1, the J gene TRBJ2-1, with D uncertain. Trimming pared 5 bases from V and 8 bases from J, leaving 10 bases between. The CDR3 loop spans 12 amino acids. The germline V gene has CDR1 SGHAT and CDR2 FQDESV (reference sequence). As DNA, the CDR3 is TGTGCCAGCAGCCCACGAGGCGATGAGCAGTTCTTC. Encoded protein: CASSPRGDEQFF.

This rearrangement joins TRBV6-6 to TRBJ2-7; the D gene could be TRBD1 or TRBD2 (5 bases each). CDR3 size: 13 residues. V was trimmed by 5 bases and J by 1 base, leaving 9 bases between them. CDR1 and CDR2 from the germline V gene are MNHNY and SVGAGI (reference sequence). The CDR3 DNA is TGTGCCAGCAGTAAGGGACCATCCTACGAGCAGTACTTC. This sequence encodes CASSKGPSYEQYF.

The chain couples TRBV7-9 to TRBJ1-2; D gene ambiguous. The CDR3 consists of 13 residues. V lost 4 bases and J 4 bases, leaving 10 bases between the germline ends. Germline CDR1 and CDR2: SEHNR and FQNEAQ (reference sequence). CDR3 sequence (DNA): TGTGCCAGCAGCTCCGGACGGACCTATGGCTACACCTTC. Its protein is CASSSGRTYGYTF.